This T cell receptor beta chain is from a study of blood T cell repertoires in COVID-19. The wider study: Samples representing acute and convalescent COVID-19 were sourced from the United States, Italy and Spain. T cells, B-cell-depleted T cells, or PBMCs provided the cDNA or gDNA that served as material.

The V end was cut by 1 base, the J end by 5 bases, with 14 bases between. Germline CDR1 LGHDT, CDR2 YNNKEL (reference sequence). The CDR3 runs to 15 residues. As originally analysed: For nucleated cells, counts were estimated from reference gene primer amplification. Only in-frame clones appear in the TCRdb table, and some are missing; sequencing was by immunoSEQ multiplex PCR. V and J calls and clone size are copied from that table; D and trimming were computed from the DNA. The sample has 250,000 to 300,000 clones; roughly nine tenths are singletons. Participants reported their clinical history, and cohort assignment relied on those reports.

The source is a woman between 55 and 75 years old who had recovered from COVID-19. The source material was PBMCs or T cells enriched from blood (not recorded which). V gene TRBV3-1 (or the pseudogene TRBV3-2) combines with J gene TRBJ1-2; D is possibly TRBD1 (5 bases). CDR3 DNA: TGTGCCAGCAGCCAAGTCCCGACAGCCCAATATGGCTACACCTTC. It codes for CASSQVPTAQYGYTF.